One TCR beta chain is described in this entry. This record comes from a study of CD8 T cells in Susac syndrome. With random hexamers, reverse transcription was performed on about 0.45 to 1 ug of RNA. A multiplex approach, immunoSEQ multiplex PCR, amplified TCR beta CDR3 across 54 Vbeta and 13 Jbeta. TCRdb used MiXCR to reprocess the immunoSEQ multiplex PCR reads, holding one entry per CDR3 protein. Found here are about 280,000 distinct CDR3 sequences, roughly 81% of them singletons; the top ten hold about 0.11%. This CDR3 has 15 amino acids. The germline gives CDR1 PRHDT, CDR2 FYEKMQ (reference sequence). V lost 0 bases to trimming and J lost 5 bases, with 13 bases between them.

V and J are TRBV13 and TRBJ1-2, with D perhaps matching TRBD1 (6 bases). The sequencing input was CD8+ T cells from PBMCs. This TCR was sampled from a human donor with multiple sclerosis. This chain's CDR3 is CASSLGRGPKYGYTF. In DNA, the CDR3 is TGTGCCAGCAGCTTAGGCCGGGGGCCCAAGTATGGCTACACCTTC.